These 5 T cell receptor beta chains were sequenced from one sample in a study of blood T cell repertoires in COVID-19. The method was immunoSEQ multiplex PCR; TCRdb's version includes in-frame clones alone and lacks a portion of them. The sample holds 290,000 or so clones, about nine tenths seen once. Sequencing was carried out using PBMCs or T cells enriched from blood (not recorded which). The source of these receptors is a woman in her twenties or thirties who had recovered from COVID-19.

The chain recombines TRBV5-1 with TRBJ2-7; 10 bases line up with TRBD1. Germline CDR1 SGHRS, CDR2 YFSETQ. Trimming at V came to 4 bases and at J to 0 bases, leaving 13 bases not matched to a gene. The CDR3 runs 18 residues. Here the CDR3 DNA reads TGCGCCAGCAGCCTCGGCTGGACAGGGGGGGTTAGCTCCTACGAGCAGTACTTC. It translates to CASSLGWTGGVSSYEQYF.

The rearrangement joins TRBV7-6 to TRBJ2-7; weak D call: TRBD2 (6 bases). The CDR3 runs 15 residues. Trimming left V 5 bases short and J 0 bases short, with 14 bases between. Germline CDR1 SGHVS, CDR2 FNYEAQ. CDR3 sequence (DNA): TGTGCCAGCAGCCCGGGGGAAGGGATCTCCTACGAGCAGTACTTC. Its protein product is CASSPGEGISYEQYF.

CDR3 nucleotides: TGTGCCAGCAGAGAGACAGGGGGGAGGACTGAAGCTTTCTTT. Translation gives CASRETGGRTEAFF. This sequence joins TRBV5-4 and TRBJ1-1; 9 bases are a match to TRBD1. The germline V gene encodes CDR1 SGHNT and CDR2 YYREEE (reference sequence). The CDR3 runs to 14 residues. With V trimmed by 5 bases and J by 5 bases, 7 bases remained unmatched.

The rearrangement uses TRBV12-5 and TRBJ1-5; 7 bases agree with TRBD1. The CDR3 spans 15 residues. Per the germline V gene, CDR1 is LGHNT and CDR2 is FRNRAP. V gave up 7 bases and J gave up 2 bases; unmatched junction bases: 8. The CDR3 spells CASATDRAGNQPQHF. DNA of the CDR3: TGTGCTAGTGCTACAGACAGGGCTGGCAATCAGCCCCAGCATTTT.

The chain employs TRBV7-8 and TRBJ2-1, with 10 bases identical to TRBD1. Unmatched junction bases numbered 6, after V lost 5 bases and J lost 8 bases. Germline CDR1 reads SGHVS; CDR2 reads FQNEAQ. The CDR3 runs 14 residues. The CDR3: CASSIGTGVDEQFF. DNA of the CDR3: TGTGCCAGCAGCATTGGGACAGGGGTCGATGAGCAGTTCTTC.